This entry is about one T cell receptor (beta chain). CDR1 PRHDT and CDR2 FYEKMQ come from the germline V gene (reference sequence). The junction had 4 bases not matched to a gene; V was cut back by 6 bases and J by 2 bases. The CDR3 loop spans 14 amino acids. Repertoires were generated with immunoSEQ multiplex PCR, while TCRdb's copy carries only in-frame clones and drops some. The data show 55,000 to 75,000 clones, over 75% seen once. This entry is derived from a study of blood T cell repertoires in COVID-19. This clonotype was obtained from a man aged 45-60 years with active COVID-19. V is TRBV13 and J is TRBJ1-1; TRBD1 matches at 9 bases. What was sequenced was peripheral blood. In DNA form, the CDR3 reads TGTGCCAGCAGACTGGGACAGGGAAACACTGAAGCTTTCTTT. Encoded protein: CASRLGQGNTEAFF.